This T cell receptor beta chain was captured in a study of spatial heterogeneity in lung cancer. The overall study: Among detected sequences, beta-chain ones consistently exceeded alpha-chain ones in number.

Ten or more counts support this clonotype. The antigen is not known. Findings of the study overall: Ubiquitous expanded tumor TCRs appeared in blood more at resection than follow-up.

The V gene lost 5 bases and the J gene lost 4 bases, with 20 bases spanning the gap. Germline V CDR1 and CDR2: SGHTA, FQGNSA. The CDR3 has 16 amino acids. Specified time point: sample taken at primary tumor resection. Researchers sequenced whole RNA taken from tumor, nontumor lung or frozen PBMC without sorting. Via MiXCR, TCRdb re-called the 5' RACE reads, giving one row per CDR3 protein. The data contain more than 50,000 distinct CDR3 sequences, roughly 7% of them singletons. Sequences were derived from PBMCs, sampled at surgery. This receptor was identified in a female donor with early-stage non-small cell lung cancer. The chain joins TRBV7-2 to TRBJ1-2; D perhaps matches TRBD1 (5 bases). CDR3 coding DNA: TGTGCCAGCAGCCAAATTGGCAGGGATTCCTTCTATGGCTACACCTTC. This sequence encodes CASSQIGRDSFYGYTF.